A selection of T cell receptor beta chains follows, all from one sample in a study of T cell responses to AZD1222 COVID-19 vaccine. Assay used: immunoSEQ multiplex PCR; TCRdb lists only in-frame clones, some missing. The sample comprises around 150,000 clones, about 90% of which are singletons, and 1.9% rests with the top ten. This specimen was peripheral blood, taken on day 0 of AZD1222 vaccination. The receptors come from an adult in good health. CDR3s include the opening cysteine and the closing phenylalanine or tryptophan. D genes are given only for firm matches. The size field is filled for only some rows; it gives once, few, many or a size class.

TRBD1,once,TRBJ1-2,TRBV7-8,CASSLDGQGRGYTF,TGTGCCAGCAGCTTAGATGGACAGGGGCGCGGCTACACCTTC
-,once,TRBJ2-2,TRBV10-3,CAIRGTGTGELFF,TGTGCCATCAGAGGCACGGGGACCGGGGAGCTGTTTTTT
-,-,TRBJ1-2,TRBV4-1,CASSPSGTSANGYTF,TGCGCCAGCAGCCCGTCAGGGACTTCGGCGAATGGCTACACCTTC
TRBD1,-,TRBJ1-6,TRBV4-1,CASSQPQGVRSPLHF,TGCGCCAGCAGCCAACCTCAGGGGGTTCGTTCACCCCTCCACTTT
-,-,TRBJ2-3,TRBV6-5,CASSYSGHNTDTQYF,TGTGCCAGCAGTTACTCGGGACACAACACAGATACGCAGTATTTT
-,-,TRBJ2-3,TRBV28,CASSSPGGGKVSDTQYF,TGTGCCAGCAGTTCTCCGGGGGGCGGGAAAGTATCTGATACGCAGTATTTT
-,-,TRBJ1-5,TRBV5-8,CASSLRDHQPQHF,TGTGCCAGCAGCTTAAGGGATCATCAGCCCCAGCATTTT
-,-,TRBJ1-5,TRBV5-1,CASSRDIDQPQHF,TGCGCCAGCAGCAGGGACATCGATCAGCCCCAGCATTTT
-,-,TRBJ2-6,TRBV4-3,CASSQTSPTGANVLTF,TGCGCCAGCAGCCAGACTTCGCCGACTGGGGCCAACGTCCTGACTTTC
TRBD1,-,TRBJ1-1,TRBV7-9,CASSLATGSAEAFF,TGTGCCAGCAGCTTAGCGACAGGGAGCGCTGAAGCTTTCTTT
-,-,TRBJ2-7,TRBV11-2,CASSFKDGAREQYF,TGTGCCAGCAGCTTTAAAGATGGGGCACGAGAGCAGTACTTC
-,-,TRBJ1-1,TRBV5-4,CASSLGGITEAFF,TGTGCCAGCAGCTTGGGAGGGATCACTGAAGCTTTCTTT
TRBD1,-,TRBJ2-2,TRBV4-2,CASSQVDRVISTGELFF,TGTGCCAGCAGCCAGGTCGACAGGGTGATTAGTACCGGGGAGCTGTTTTTT
-,-,TRBJ2-1,TRBV6-4,CASSEDSVRVYNEQFF,TGTGCCAGCAGTGAGGACAGCGTCCGAGTCTACAATGAGCAGTTCTTC
-,-,TRBJ1-1,TRBV15,CASGEGVGNTEAFF,TGTGCCAGCGGCGAGGGAGTGGGGAACACTGAAGCTTTCTTT
-,-,TRBJ1-4,TRBV30,CAWTQRGEKLFF,TGTGCCTGGACTCAGCGTGGGGAAAAACTGTTTTTT
-,-,TRBJ1-1,TRBV28,CASRPPRVAAFF,TGTGCCAGCAGACCCCCCCGGGTGGCAGCTTTCTTT
-,-,TRBJ2-1,TRBV9,CASSAGGQTYNEQFF,TGTGCCAGCAGCGCGGGGGGACAGACTTACAATGAGCAGTTCTTC
-,-,TRBJ1-5,TRBV19,CASSTINQPQHF,TGTGCCAGTAGTACTATAAATCAGCCCCAGCATTTT
-,-,TRBJ2-3,TRBV29-1,CSVELGTDTQYF,TGCAGCGTTGAACTGGGCACAGATACGCAGTATTTT
-,-,TRBJ2-3,TRBV6-2/TRBV6-3,CASSYIANTDTQYF,TGTGCCAGCAGTTATATCGCTAACACAGATACGCAGTATTTT
-,-,TRBJ2-7,TRBV19,CASSTRDGHYEQYF,TGTGCCAGTAGTACCCGGGACGGTCACTACGAGCAGTACTTC
-,-,TRBJ1-5,TRBV6-1,CASREGNFNQPQHF,TGTGCCAGCAGAGAAGGGAATTTCAATCAGCCCCAGCATTTT
-,-,TRBJ1-1,TRBV28,CASSYPLNTEAFF,TGTGCCAGCAGTTATCCGTTGAACACTGAAGCTTTCTTT
-,-,TRBJ1-2,TRBV14,CASSLRSGLNYGYTF,TGTGCCAGCAGCCTAAGGAGCGGTCTTAACTATGGCTACACCTTC
-,-,TRBJ1-1,TRBV29-1,CSTHGLYTEAFF,TGCAGCACACATGGCTTATACACTGAAGCTTTCTTT
TRBD1,-,TRBJ1-1,TRBV18,CASSPLTPGQGANTEAFF,TGTGCCAGCTCACCACTTACCCCGGGACAGGGGGCGAACACTGAAGCTTTCTTT
-,-,TRBJ1-2,TRBV7-9,CAAPGDYGYTF,TGTGCCGCACCAGGTGACTATGGCTACACCTTC
-,-,TRBJ1-3,TRBV19,CASSLPGAASGNTIYF,TGTGCCAGTAGTCTCCCTGGGGCCGCCTCTGGAAACACCATATATTTT
-,-,TRBJ1-5,TRBV28,CASSRPSPPLQPPQHF,TGTGCCAGCAGCCGTCCATCTCCCCCCTTACAGCCTCCACAGCATTTT
-,-,TRBJ1-5,TRBV30,CAWEESGAQTFGEPQHF,TGTGCCTGGGAAGAGTCAGGGGCGCAGACATTCGGGGAGCCCCAGCATTTT
TRBD1,-,TRBJ2-7,TRBV9,CASSVDRGRYEQYF,TGTGCCAGCAGCGTAGACAGGGGGCGGTACGAGCAGTACTTC
-,-,TRBJ1-5,TRBV7-2,CASSFTNQPQHF,TGTGCCAGCAGCTTCACGAATCAGCCCCAGCATTTT
-,-,TRBJ1-1,TRBV18,CASSPLGYPEAFF,TGTGCCAGCTCACCACTGGGTTACCCTGAAGCTTTCTTT
TRBD2,-,TRBJ2-1,TRBV30,CAWSVQLAGDNEQFF,TGTGCCTGGAGTGTACAACTAGCGGGGGACAATGAGCAGTTCTTC
-,-,TRBJ2-2,TRBV7-9,CASSLDSGAGELFF,TGTGCCAGCAGCTTAGATAGCGGAGCCGGGGAGCTGTTTTTT
TRBD2,few,TRBJ2-7,TRBV4-1,CASSQVVRAGEQYF,TGCGCCAGCAGCCAAGTGGTGAGAGCGGGGGAGCAGTACTTC
-,-,TRBJ1-5,TRBV7-3,CASSSEVGQPQHF,TGTGCCAGCAGCTCTGAGGTGGGGCAGCCCCAGCATTTT
TRBD2,-,TRBJ2-3,TRBV7-9,CASSLGTSGRSDTQYF,TGTGCCAGCAGCTTAGGGACTAGCGGGAGGTCAGATACGCAGTATTTT
-,-,TRBJ2-1,TRBV5-1,CASSLPGRGNEQFF,TGCGCCAGCAGCTTGCCGGGAAGGGGGAATGAGCAGTTCTTC
TRBD2,-,TRBJ2-1,TRBV5-1,CASRVLAGWNEQFF,TGCGCCAGCAGAGTCCTAGCGGGGTGGAATGAGCAGTTCTTC
TRBD1,-,TRBJ1-1,TRBV9,CASSSGTGRPEAFF,TGTGCCAGCAGCTCCGGGACAGGGCGCCCTGAAGCTTTCTTT
-,-,TRBJ1-1,TRBV3-1/TRBV3-2,CASSHGSEAFF,TGTGCCAGCAGCCACGGGAGTGAAGCTTTCTTT
-,-,TRBJ1-6,TRBV27,CASSGGSGSSYNSPLHF,TGTGCCAGCAGTGGAGGCTCAGGGAGCTCCTATAATTCACCCCTCCACTTT
TRBD1,-,TRBJ1-3,TRBV7-9,CASSPPDRGTGNTIYF,TGTGCCAGCAGCCCGCCGGACAGGGGAACTGGAAACACCATATATTTT
TRBD2,-,TRBJ2-7,TRBV7-2,CASSRTSGSQYEQYF,TGTGCCAGCAGCAGGACTAGCGGGAGTCAATACGAGCAGTACTTC
-,few,TRBJ1-5,TRBV12-3/TRBV12-4,CASTKNSNQPQHF,TGTGCCAGCACCAAAAATAGCAATCAGCCCCAGCATTTT